A selection of T cell receptor beta chains follows, all from one sample in a study of T-cell memory formation after mild COVID-19. TCRdb reprocessed the 5' RACE reads with MiXCR, giving one entry per CDR3 protein. The sample has roughly 310,000 distinct CDR3 sequences, about 15% seen once; the top ten hold about a fifth. The material sequenced was PBMCs or a T cell subset sorted from them (not recorded which). Receptor source: a man aged 18 to 29 who had mild COVID-19 (a few samples of this study predate the infection). Cell type and time point are not known. Each CDR3 is given with its conserved first and last residue. The order of the fields is D gene, V gene, J gene, clone size, CDR3 DNA, CDR3 protein. The D gene is left open where the match is weak. Rows may omit the clone size; those that give it use once, few, many or a size class.

>-|TRBV5-1|TRBJ1-1|few
TGCGCCAGCAGCCCTACAGGGCTCCTAGAAGCTTTCTTT
CASSPTGLLEAFF
>TRBD2|TRBV5-6|TRBJ2-3|-
TGTGCCAGCAGCCCACGTGTTCGAGGGGCTAGCGGGAAAGATACGCAGTATTTT
CASSPRVRGASGKDTQYF
>-|TRBV18|TRBJ2-7|many
TGTGCCAGCTCCATCTCGGACCGCTACGAGCAGTACTTC
CASSISDRYEQYF
>-|TRBV7-2|TRBJ2-5|-
TGTGCCAGCAGCCCCCGTGGGCGGTGGGGGGAGACCCAGTACTTC
CASSPRGRWGETQYF
>TRBD1|TRBV5-1|TRBJ1-2|few
TGCGCCAGCAGCTTTAATGAGACAGGGGATTACTATGGCTACACCTTC
CASSFNETGDYYGYTF
>-|TRBV5-1|TRBJ1-5|-
TGCGCCAGCAGCTTGGACCAGGGGCGACAGCCCCAGCATTTT
CASSLDQGRQPQHF
>TRBD1|TRBV6-6|TRBJ2-1|-
TGTGCCAGCAGGAGGGACAGGGACAATGAGCAGTTCTTC
CASRRDRDNEQFF
>TRBD2|TRBV4-2|TRBJ2-4|many
TGTGCCAGCAGCCCGGGGACTAGTGGAATAATATACTTC
CASSPGTSGIIYF
>TRBD1|TRBV5-1|TRBJ1-1|few
TGCGCCAGCAGCTTGGGACAGGGGGCGAATAAAGCTTTCTTT
CASSLGQGANKAFF
>-|TRBV4-1|TRBJ2-7|-
TGCGCCAGCAGCCAAGATTTCTACTACGAGCAGTACTTC
CASSQDFYYEQYF